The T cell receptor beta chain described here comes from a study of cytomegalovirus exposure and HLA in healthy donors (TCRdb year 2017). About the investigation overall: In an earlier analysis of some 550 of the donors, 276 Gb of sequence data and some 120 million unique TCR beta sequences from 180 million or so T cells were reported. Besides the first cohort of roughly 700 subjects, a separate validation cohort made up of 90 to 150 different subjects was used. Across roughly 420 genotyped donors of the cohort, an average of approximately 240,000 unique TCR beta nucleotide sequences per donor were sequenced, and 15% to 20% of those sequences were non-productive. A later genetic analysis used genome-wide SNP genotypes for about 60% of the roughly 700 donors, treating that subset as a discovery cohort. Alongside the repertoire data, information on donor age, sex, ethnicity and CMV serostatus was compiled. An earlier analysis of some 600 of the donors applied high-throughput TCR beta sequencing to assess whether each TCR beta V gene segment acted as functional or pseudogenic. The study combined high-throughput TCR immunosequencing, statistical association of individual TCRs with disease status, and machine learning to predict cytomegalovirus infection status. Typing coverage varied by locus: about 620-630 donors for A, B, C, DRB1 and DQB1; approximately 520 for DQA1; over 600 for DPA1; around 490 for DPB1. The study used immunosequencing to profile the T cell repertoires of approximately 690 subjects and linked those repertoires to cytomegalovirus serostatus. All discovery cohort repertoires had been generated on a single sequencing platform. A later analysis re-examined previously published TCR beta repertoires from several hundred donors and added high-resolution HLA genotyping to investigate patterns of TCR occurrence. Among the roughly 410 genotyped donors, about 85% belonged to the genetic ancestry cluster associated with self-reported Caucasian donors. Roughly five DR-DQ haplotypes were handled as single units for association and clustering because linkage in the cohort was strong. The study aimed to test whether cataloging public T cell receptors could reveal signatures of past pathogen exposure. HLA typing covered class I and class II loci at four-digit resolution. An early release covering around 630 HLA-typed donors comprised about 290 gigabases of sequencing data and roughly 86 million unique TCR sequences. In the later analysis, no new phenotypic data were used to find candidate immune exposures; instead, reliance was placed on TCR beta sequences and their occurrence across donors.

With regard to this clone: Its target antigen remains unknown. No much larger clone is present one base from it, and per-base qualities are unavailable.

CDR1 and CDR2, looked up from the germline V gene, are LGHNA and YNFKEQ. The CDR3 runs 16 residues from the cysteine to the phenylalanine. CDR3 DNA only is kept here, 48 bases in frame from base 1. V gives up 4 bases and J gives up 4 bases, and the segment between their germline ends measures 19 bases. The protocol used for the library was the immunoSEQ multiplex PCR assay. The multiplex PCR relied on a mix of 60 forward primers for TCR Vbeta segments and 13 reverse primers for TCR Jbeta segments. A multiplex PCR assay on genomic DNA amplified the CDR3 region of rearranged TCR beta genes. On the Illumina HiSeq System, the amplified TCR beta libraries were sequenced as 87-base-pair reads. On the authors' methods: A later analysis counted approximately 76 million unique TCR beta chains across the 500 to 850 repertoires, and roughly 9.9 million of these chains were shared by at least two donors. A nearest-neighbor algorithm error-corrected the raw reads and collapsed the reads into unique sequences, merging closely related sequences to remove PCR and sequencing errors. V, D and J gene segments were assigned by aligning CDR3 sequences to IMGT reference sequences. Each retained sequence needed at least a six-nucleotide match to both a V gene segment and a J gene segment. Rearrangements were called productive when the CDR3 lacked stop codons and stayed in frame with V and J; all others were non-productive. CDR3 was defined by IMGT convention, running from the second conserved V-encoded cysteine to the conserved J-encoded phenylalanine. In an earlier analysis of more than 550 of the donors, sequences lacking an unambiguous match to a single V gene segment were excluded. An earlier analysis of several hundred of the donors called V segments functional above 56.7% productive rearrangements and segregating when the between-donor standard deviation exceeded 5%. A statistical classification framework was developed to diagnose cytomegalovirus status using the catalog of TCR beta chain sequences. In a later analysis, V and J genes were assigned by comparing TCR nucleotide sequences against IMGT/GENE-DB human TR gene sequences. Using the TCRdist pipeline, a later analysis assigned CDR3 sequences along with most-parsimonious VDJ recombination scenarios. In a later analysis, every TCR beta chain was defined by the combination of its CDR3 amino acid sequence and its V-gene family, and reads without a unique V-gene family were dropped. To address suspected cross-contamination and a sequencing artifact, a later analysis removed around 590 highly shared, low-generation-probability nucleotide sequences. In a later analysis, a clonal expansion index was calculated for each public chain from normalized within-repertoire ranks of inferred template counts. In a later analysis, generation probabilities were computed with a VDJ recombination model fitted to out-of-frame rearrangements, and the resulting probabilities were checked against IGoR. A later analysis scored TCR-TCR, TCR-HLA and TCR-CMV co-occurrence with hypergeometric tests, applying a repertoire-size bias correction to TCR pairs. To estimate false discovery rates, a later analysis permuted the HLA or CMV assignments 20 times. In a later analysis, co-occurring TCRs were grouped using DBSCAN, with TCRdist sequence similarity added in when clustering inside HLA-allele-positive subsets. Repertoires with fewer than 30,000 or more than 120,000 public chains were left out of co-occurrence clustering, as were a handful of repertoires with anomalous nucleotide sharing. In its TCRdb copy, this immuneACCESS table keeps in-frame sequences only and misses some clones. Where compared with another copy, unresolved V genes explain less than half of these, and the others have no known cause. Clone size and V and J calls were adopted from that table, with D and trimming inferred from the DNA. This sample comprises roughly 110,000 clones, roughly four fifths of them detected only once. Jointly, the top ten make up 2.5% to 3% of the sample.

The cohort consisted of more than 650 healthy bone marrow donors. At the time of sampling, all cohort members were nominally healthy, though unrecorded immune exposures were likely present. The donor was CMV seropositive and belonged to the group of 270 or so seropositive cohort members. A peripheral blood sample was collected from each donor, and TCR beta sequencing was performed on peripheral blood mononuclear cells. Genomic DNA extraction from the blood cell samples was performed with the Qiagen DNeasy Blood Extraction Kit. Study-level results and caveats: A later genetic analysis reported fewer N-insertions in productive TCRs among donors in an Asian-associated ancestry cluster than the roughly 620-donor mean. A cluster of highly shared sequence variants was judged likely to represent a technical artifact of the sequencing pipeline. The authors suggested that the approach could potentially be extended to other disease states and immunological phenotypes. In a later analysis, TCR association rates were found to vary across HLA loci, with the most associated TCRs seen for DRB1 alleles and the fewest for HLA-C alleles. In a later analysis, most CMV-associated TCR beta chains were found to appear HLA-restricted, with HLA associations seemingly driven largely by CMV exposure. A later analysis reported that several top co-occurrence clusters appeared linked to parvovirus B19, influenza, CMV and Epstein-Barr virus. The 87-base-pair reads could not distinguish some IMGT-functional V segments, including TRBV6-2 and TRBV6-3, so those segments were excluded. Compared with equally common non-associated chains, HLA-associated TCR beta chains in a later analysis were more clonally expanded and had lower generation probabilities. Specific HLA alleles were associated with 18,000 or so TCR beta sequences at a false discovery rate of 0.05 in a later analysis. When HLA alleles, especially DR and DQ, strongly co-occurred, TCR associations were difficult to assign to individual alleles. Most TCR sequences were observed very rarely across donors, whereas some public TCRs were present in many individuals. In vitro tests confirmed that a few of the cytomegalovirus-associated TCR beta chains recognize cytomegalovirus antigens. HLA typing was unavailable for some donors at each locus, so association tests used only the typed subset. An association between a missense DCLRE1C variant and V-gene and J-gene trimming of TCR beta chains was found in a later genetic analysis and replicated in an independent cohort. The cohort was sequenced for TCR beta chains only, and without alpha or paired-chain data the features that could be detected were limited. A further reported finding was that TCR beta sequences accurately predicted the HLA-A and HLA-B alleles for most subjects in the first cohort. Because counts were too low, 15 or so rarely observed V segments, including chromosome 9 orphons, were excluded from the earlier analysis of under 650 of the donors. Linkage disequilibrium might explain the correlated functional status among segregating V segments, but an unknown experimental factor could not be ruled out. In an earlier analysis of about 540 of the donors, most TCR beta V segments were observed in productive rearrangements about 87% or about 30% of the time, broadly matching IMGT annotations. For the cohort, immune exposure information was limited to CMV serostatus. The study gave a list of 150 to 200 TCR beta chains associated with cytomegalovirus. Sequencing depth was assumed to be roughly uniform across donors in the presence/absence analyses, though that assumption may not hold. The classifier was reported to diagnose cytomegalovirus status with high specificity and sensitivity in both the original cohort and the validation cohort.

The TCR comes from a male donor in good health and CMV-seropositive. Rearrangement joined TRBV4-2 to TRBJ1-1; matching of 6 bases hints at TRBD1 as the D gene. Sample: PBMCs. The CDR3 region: CASSLKNTGFGTEAFF. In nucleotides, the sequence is TGTGCCAGCAGCCTCAAAAACACAGGGTTTGGCACTGAAGCTTTCTTT.